These T cell receptor beta chains were read from a single sample in a study of identifying expanded T cells in peripheral blood. Here immunoSEQ multiplex PCR was the method, and the copy in TCRdb shows in-frame clones only, minus some. The data hold tens of thousands of clones, with around 87% observed a single time. Material for sequencing was blood. These TCRs come from a person aged 18-70 years in good health. Both conserved end residues are part of each CDR3. A D gene is named only where the DNA matches it firmly. Clone size is not always given. Where it is, it says once, few, many or a class for expanded clones.

cdr3_aa: CASSEGAGFLDTEAFF
cdr3_nt: TGCGCCAGCAGCGAGGGGGCGGGGTTCTTGGACACTGAAGCTTTCTTT
d_call: TRBD1
v_call: TRBV5-1
j_call: TRBJ1-1
clone_size: .

cdr3_aa: CASSDSRTSENTGELFF
cdr3_nt: TGTGCCAGCAGTGACTCGAGGACTAGCGAGAACACCGGGGAGCTGTTTTTT
d_call: TRBD2
v_call: TRBV6-4
j_call: TRBJ2-2
clone_size: .

cdr3_aa: CASSRGRADYGYTF
cdr3_nt: TGTGCCAGCAGTAGGGGACGGGCGGACTATGGCTACACCTTC
d_call: .
v_call: TRBV27
j_call: TRBJ1-2
clone_size: .

cdr3_aa: CASSQDLERYNEQFF
cdr3_nt: TGCGCCAGCAGCCAAGATCTCGAGCGGTACAATGAGCAGTTCTTC
d_call: .
v_call: TRBV4-3
j_call: TRBJ2-1
clone_size: .

cdr3_aa: CASSSLGRGELFF
cdr3_nt: TGTGCCAGCAGTTCGCTGGGGCGTGGGGAGCTGTTTTTT
d_call: .
v_call: TRBV27
j_call: TRBJ2-2
clone_size: .

cdr3_aa: CVRRGGANNQPQHF
cdr3_nt: TGTGTCAGGAGGGGGGGGGCGAACAATCAGCCCCAGCATTTT
d_call: .
v_call: TRBV6-4
j_call: TRBJ1-5
clone_size: few

cdr3_aa: CASLGVTGRDEQFF
cdr3_nt: TGTGCCAGTCTCGGCGTCACAGGGAGGGATGAGCAGTTCTTC
d_call: .
v_call: TRBV6-1
j_call: TRBJ2-1
clone_size: .

cdr3_aa: CASSPGNEETQYF
cdr3_nt: TGCGCCAGCAGTCCGGGGAACGAAGAGACCCAGTACTTC
d_call: .
v_call: TRBV5-1
j_call: TRBJ2-5
clone_size: .

cdr3_aa: CASSSGGQVYGYTF
cdr3_nt: TGTGCCAGCAGCTCGGGGGGGCAGGTCTATGGCTACACCTTC
d_call: .
v_call: TRBV11-2
j_call: TRBJ1-2
clone_size: once

cdr3_aa: CASGFSGQETQYF
cdr3_nt: TGTGCTAGTGGTTTCTCAGGGCAAGAGACCCAGTACTTC
d_call: .
v_call: TRBV12-5
j_call: TRBJ2-5
clone_size: .